The sample holds one count of the clone carrying this T cell receptor (beta chain). This CDR3 region has 15 residues. Unmatched junction bases numbered 6, after V lost 4 bases and J lost 4 bases. Germline V gene data show CDR1 as SGHRS and CDR2 as YFSETQ. The sample originates from a study of CD8 T cells in Susac syndrome. cDNA came from 0.5 to 1 ug RNA primed by random hexamers. Across 54 Vbeta and 13 Jbeta, immunoSEQ multiplex PCR amplified TCR beta CDR3. TCRdb processed the immunoSEQ multiplex PCR reads anew with MiXCR; each CDR3 protein has one entry. The sample contains roughly 130,000 distinct CDR3 sequences, approximately 95% of which appear only once. The multiple sclerosis control group was made up of treatment-naive patients with stable or active relapsing-remitting disease. In contrast to the negatively isolated CD8+ and CD4+ T cells, TEMRA cells were FACS-enriched.

The source material was CD4+ T cells from PBMCs. This chain uses TRBV5-1 with TRBJ2-3, with TRBD1 identical over 10 bases. This sequence originates from a human donor with multiple sclerosis. The CDR3 is CASSRDRGQADTQYF. The CDR3, as DNA: TGCGCCAGCAGCAGGGACAGGGGTCAGGCAGATACGCAGTATTTT.